These T cell receptor beta chains were read from a single sample in a study of brain T cells in children with intractable seizures. The repertoire was sequenced with immunoSEQ multiplex PCR; TCRdb's copy has only in-frame clones and lacks some. The sample lists 62,000 or so clones; 90% to 96% were seen once. This sample comprised peripheral blood, obtained at surgery. Receptor source: a boy less than two years old with focal cortical dysplasia and intractable seizures. The CDR3 runs from the conserved cysteine through the conserved F or W. Fields, in order: V gene, J gene, D gene, CDR3 protein. The D gene is left open where the match is weak.

TRBV5-6	TRBJ2-6	NA	CASSFSLGAGANVLTF
TRBV28	TRBJ1-6	TRBD1	CASSLDTGGNSPLHF
TRBV2	TRBJ2-7	NA	CASSESVRPPVHEQYF
TRBV19	TRBJ1-5	NA	CASSVQGGQPQHF
TRBV9	TRBJ2-3	NA	CASSVLTGLSSTDTQYF
TRBV9	TRBJ2-1	TRBD2	CASSVATSVYNEQFF
TRBV3-1/TRBV3-2	TRBJ1-1	NA	CASSQTANTEAFF
TRBV28	TRBJ2-3	TRBD2	CASSFGSGRRVDTQYF
TRBV6-6	TRBJ1-6	NA	CASSYSGAQRNSPLHF
TRBV3-1/TRBV3-2	TRBJ1-4	NA	CASSLNRGQSGKLFF
TRBV19	TRBJ1-4	NA	CASSMRVEANEKLFF
TRBV7-2	TRBJ2-3	NA	CASSLEFSTDTQYF
TRBV11-2	TRBJ2-3	TRBD2	CASSLRWQRGVETDTQYF
TRBV27	TRBJ2-6	NA	CASSQWSSGANVLTF
TRBV15	TRBJ1-1	NA	CATSRGAEAFF
TRBV18	TRBJ1-1	NA	CASSPPRQNTEAFF
TRBV5-4	TRBJ2-7	TRBD2	CASSFRGLAGGRYEQYF
TRBV7-6	TRBJ2-7	TRBD1	CASNRFIYPGGIPSEQYF
TRBV19	TRBJ2-1	TRBD2	CASSIRLAGVAYNEQFF
TRBV13	TRBJ2-3	TRBD2	CASSSGGRAGRDTQYF
TRBV12-3/TRBV12-4	TRBJ1-5	NA	CASRGPGQPQHF
TRBV7-8	TRBJ1-6	NA	CASRPQGFQNSPLHF
TRBV7-2	TRBJ2-4	TRBD2	CASSLGLAGENIQYF
TRBV6-6	TRBJ2-3	TRBD1	CASSYLRTGATDTQYF
TRBV6-2/TRBV6-3	TRBJ1-1	NA	CASSYSLDRVNTEAFF
TRBV27	TRBJ2-3	TRBD1	CASSWGQTFTDTQYF
TRBV27	TRBJ1-5	NA	CASSLTRLSNQPQHF
TRBV5-1	TRBJ2-7	NA	CASSSAWGTYEQYF
TRBV6-5	TRBJ1-1	TRBD1	CASSLISTGGNTEAFF
TRBV5-4	TRBJ2-5	NA	CASSLAGLRGRPGETQYF
TRBV13	TRBJ2-7	NA	CASSLSQGLTSYEQYF
TRBV5-1	TRBJ2-7	NA	CASSLKMWAGSTYEQYF
TRBV9	TRBJ2-1	NA	CASSNPQDPRNEQFF
TRBV7-2	TRBJ2-3	NA	CASSWGRAQYF
TRBV7-2	TRBJ2-5	TRBD2	CASSLMGGRVMEETQYF
TRBV7-2	TRBJ1-1	NA	CASSLSRQNTEAFF
TRBV3-1/TRBV3-2	TRBJ2-7	TRBD2	CASSQVRREGFYLYEQYF
TRBV29-1	TRBJ1-1	NA	CSVEDPRAEAFF
TRBV6-5	TRBJ2-1	TRBD2	CASSSRLAGGPDEQFF
TRBV7-2	TRBJ2-7	NA	CASSSSGGAYEQYF
TRBV27	TRBJ2-1	TRBD2	CASSSRIAGPSYNEQFF
TRBV28	TRBJ1-4	NA	CASRSEKLFF
TRBV5-4	TRBJ1-2	NA	CASSLGRGYGYTF
TRBV6-5	TRBJ1-5	NA	CASTRTYYQPQHF
TRBV5-1	TRBJ2-3	TRBD1	CASHIKGAGPDTQYF
TRBV15	TRBJ2-7	NA	CATSRDLGQGNEQYF
TRBV24-1	TRBJ2-5	NA	CATNLGGLGETQYF
TRBV5-4	TRBJ2-3	TRBD2	CASSFRLATGTDTQYF